This T cell receptor beta chain was recovered during a study of T cells expressing NK-cell markers. Study-wide results and caveats: Similarly, these clonotypes led the CD3+CD56-NKG2C+ fraction as well in four donors.

This CDR3 spans 15 amino acids. The V gene's germline CDR1 is SGHDT and CDR2 YYEEEE. From its re-call of the 5' RACE reads, TCRdb lists each CDR3 protein once, without DNA. This specimen shows almost 450,000 distinct CDR3 sequences; the ten leading clones hold under 7.5%. A note on this clonotype: Its antigen is not identified.

The sample was blood T cells: a sorted CD56 or NKG2C T cell subset, CD4+ or CD8+ T cells, or bulk PBMC T cells (not recorded which). This rearrangement joins TRBV5-6 to TRBJ1-4; the D call from TCRdb, TRBD1, cannot be confirmed without DNA. The sequence was collected from a woman aged 18-69 years in good health. The chain's CDR3 is CASSLDRGAKEKLFF. Full variable domain (outside the CDR3, taken from reference TRBV5-6 and TRBJ1-4): DAGVTQSPTHLIKTRGQQVTLRCSPKSGHDTVSWYQQALGQGPQFIFQYYEEEERQRGNFPDRFSGHQFPNYSSELNVNALLLGDSALYLCASSLDRGAKEKLFFGSGTQLSVL.